Shown below are 5 T cell receptor beta chains from a single sample sequenced in a study of control samples from healthy donors and cancer patients. TCRdb keeps only in-frame clones here, not all; method: immunoSEQ multiplex PCR. This table holds tens of thousands of clones, 85% to 95% found once. The sequenced sample was blood. These receptors were collected from a woman aged 18-35 years in good health.

The chain couples TRBV4-2 to TRBJ2-5, with D perhaps given as TRBD1 or TRBD2 (5 bases each). Germline CDR1 reads LGHNA; CDR2 reads YNFKEQ. The CDR3 is 15 amino acids. The germline V and J ends were trimmed by 3 bases and 12 bases, with 23 bases remaining between them. The CDR3 sequence: CASSQETGTFGREYF. The CDR3, as DNA: TGTGCCAGCAGCCAGGAAACCGGGACCTTCGGGCGCGAGTACTTC.

The chain recombines TRBV19 with TRBJ1-3; no reliable D call. The CDR3 consists of 15 residues. Germline values: CDR1 LNHDA, CDR2 SQIVND (reference sequence). Trimming took 2 bases from V and 0 from J, leaving 8 bases between them. The DNA of the CDR3 is TGTGCCAGTAGTATAAAGGCCCTCTCTGGAAACACCATATATTTT. Encoded protein: CASSIKALSGNTIYF.

The CDR3 spells CASSFAGYGYTF. In nucleotides, the CDR3 is TGTGCCAGCAGTTTTGCGGGGTATGGCTACACCTTC. The V gene is TRBV27, the J gene TRBJ1-2; D remains ambiguous. Trimming pared 3 bases from V and 5 bases from J, leaving 7 bases between. Per the germline V gene, CDR1 is MNHEY and CDR2 is SMNVEV (reference sequence). The CDR3 covers 12 residues.

Written as DNA, the CDR3 is TGTGCCAGCAGTTCGCAGACAGGGGGACGTGAAAAACTGTTTTTT. Protein: CASSSQTGGREKLFF. This chain uses TRBV6-6 with TRBJ1-4, with 9 bases lining up with TRBD1. Germline CDR1 MNHNY, CDR2 SVGAGI (reference sequence). After removal of 4 bases from V and 7 bases from J, the junction contained 7 bases not matched to a gene. This CDR3 has 15 amino acids.

This chain uses TRBV2 with TRBJ2-2; D unclear. Trimming removed 7 bases at V and 2 bases at J, with 14 bases between. Germline V gives CDR1 SNHLY, CDR2 FYNNEI. There are 15 residues in the CDR3. This chain's CDR3 is CASNLQTPNTGELFF. The CDR3 DNA sequence: TGTGCCAGCAACCTACAGACTCCAAACACCGGGGAGCTGTTTTTT.